This TCR beta chain was profiled in a study of T cell responses to AZD1222 COVID-19 vaccine. Study-level points and caveats: Increased Spike-specific TCR breadth and depth were observed after two AZD1222 doses.

This table comes from immunoSEQ multiplex PCR, and its TCRdb copy is limited to in-frame clones, with some not included. Of 150,000 to 200,000 clones listed, approximately 94% are singletons. The CDR3 sequence is 16 residues long. V lost 4 bases and J lost 2, with 12 bases in between. From germline, CDR1 is MNHNS and CDR2 SASEGT. Comment on this clone: What it recognizes is unknown.

The clonotype was recovered from an adult who received the AZD1222 COVID-19 vaccine. Sample: peripheral blood, taken 28 days after the second AZD1222 dose. The chain links TRBV6-1 to TRBJ2-6; D call uncertain. This CDR3 reads CASSAGDITGANVLTF. The CDR3 DNA is TGTGCCAGCAGTGCGGGCGACATCACTGGGGCCAACGTCCTGACTTTC.